This TCR beta chain was captured by sequencing in a study of blood T cell repertoires in COVID-19. The trim removed 6 bases at V and 3 bases at J, leaving 5 bases unmatched. This CDR3 has 14 residues. Germline lookup yields CDR1 PRHDT and CDR2 FYEKMQ (reference sequence). Clones were sequenced by immunoSEQ multiplex PCR, and TCRdb holds only the in-frame ones, with some missing. This sample carries nearly 250,000 clones, approximately 85% of them seen once, and the ten largest clones take around 10%. The receptor comes from a woman aged 50 to 60 with acute COVID-19. The source material was PBMCs or T cells enriched from blood (not recorded which). V is TRBV13 and J is TRBJ1-5; 7 bases match TRBD1. CDR3 region: CASRRQGPNQPQHF. As DNA, the CDR3 is TGTGCCAGCAGGAGACAGGGACCCAATCAGCCCCAGCATTTT.